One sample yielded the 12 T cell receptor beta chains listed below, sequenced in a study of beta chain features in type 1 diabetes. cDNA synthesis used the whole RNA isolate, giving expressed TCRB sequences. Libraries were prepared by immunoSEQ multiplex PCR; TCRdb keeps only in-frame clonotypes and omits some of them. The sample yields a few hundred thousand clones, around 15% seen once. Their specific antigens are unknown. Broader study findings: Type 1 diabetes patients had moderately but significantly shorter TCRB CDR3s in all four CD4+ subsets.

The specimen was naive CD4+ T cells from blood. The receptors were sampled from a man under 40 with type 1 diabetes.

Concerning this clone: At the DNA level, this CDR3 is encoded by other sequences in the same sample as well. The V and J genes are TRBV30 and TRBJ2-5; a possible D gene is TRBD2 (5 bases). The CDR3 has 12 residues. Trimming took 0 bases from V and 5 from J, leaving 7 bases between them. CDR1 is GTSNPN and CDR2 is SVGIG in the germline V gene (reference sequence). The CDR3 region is CAWSVTGETQYF. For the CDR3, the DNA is TGTGCCTGGAGTGTTACGGGGGAGACCCAGTACTTC.

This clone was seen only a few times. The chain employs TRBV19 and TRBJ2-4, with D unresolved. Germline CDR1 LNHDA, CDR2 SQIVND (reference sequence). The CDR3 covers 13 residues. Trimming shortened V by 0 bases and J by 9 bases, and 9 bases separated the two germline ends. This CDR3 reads CASSIDHRSIQYF. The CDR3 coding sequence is TGTGCCAGTAGTATAGACCACCGGAGCATTCAGTACTTC.

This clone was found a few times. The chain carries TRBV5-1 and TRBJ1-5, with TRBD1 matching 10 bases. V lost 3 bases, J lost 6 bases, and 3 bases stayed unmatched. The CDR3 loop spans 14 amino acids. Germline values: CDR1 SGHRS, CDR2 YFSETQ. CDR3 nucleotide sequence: TGCGCCAGCAGCTCCGGGACAGGGGTTCAGCCCCAGCATTTT. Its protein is CASSSGTGVQPQHF. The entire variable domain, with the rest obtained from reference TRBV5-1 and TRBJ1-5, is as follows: KAGVTQTPRYLIKTRGQQVTLSCSPISGHRSVSWYQQTPGQGLQFLFEYFSETQRNKGNFPGRFSGRQFSNSRSEMNVSTLELGDSALYLCASSSGTGVQPQHFGDGTRLSIL.

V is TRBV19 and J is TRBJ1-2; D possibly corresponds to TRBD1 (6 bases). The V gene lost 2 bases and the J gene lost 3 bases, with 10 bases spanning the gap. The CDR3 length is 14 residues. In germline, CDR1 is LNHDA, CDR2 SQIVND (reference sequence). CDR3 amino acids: CASSISGEDYGYTF. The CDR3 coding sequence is TGTGCCAGTAGTATATCAGGGGAAGACTATGGCTACACCTTC.

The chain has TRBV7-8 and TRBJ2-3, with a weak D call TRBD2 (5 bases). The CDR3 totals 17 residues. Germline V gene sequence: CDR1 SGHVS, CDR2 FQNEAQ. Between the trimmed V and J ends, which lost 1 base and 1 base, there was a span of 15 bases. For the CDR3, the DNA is TGTGCCAGCAGCTTAGTTCTGGACTCGGTGGGCACAGATACGCAGTATTTT. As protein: CASSLVLDSVGTDTQYF.

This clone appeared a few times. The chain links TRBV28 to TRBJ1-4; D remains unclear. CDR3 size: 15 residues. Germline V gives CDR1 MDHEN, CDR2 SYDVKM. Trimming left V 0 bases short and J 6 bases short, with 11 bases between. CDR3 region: CASSLWSTADEKLFF. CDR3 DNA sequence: TGTGCCAGCAGTTTATGGTCGACTGCAGATGAAAAACTGTTTTTT.

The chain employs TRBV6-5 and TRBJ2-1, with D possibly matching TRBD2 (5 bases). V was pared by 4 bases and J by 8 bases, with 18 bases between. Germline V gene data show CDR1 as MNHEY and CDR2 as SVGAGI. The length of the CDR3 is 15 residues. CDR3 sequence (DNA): TGTGCCAGCAGTTCCCACCGAGCCCCGGGATATGAGCAGTTCTTC. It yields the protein CASSSHRAPGYEQFF.

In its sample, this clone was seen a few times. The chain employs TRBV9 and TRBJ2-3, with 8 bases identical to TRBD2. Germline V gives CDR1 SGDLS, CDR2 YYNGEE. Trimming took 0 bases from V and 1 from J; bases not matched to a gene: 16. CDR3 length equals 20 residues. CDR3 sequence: CASSVVPHGRAGFGTDTQYF. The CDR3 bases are TGTGCCAGCAGCGTAGTACCCCACGGGAGGGCCGGTTTCGGCACAGATACGCAGTATTTT.

For the CDR3, the DNA is TGTGCCATCAGTGGATCTAGCGGGAGGGCTAGCACAGATACGCAGTATTTT. Its translation: CAISGSSGRASTDTQYF. This sequence joins TRBV10-3 and TRBJ2-3; 12 bases are a match to TRBD2. Germline loops: CDR1 ENHRY, CDR2 SYGVKD. The CDR3 extends over 17 amino acids. The V segment lost 4 bases and the J segment 0 bases; nucleotides outside the gene matches: 5.

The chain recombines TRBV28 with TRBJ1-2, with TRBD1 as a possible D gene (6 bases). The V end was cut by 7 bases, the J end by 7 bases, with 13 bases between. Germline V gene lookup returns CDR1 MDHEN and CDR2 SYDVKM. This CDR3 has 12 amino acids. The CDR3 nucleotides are TGTGCCAGCACAGTTCGGGGGGCTGGCTACACCTTC. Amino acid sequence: CASTVRGAGYTF.

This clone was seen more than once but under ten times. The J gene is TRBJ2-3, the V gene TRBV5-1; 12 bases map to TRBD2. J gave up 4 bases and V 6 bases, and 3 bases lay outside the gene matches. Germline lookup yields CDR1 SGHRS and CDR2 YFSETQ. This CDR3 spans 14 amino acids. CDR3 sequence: CASKRLAGADTQYF. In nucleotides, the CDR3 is TGCGCCAGCAAACGACTAGCGGGAGCAGATACGCAGTATTTT.

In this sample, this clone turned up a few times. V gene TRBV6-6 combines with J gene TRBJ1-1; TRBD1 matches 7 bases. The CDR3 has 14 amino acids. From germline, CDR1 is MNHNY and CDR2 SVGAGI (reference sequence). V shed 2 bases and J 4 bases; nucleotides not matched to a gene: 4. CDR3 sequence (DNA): TGTGCCAGCAGTTACCAGGGGGTGGGCACTGAAGCTTTCTTT. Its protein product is CASSYQGVGTEAFF.